A selection of T cell receptor beta chains follows, all from one sample in a study of cytomegalovirus exposure and HLA in healthy donors. Clones were read by immunoSEQ multiplex PCR, and TCRdb kept only the in-frame ones, dropping some. This sample contains about 160,000 clones. Sequenced: PBMCs. These receptor sequences come from a woman aged 55-75 years in good health and CMV-seronegative. Both conserved end residues are part of each CDR3. The D gene is left open where the match is weak.

>TRBD1|15|TRBJ1-5|TRBV7-6
CASSLGLQGNQPQHF
TGTGCCAGCAGCTTAGGACTACAGGGGAATCAGCCCCAGCATTTT
>.|12|TRBJ2-2|TRBV27
CASKRRGGELFF
TGTGCCAGCAAAAGGAGGGGCGGGGAGCTGTTTTTT
>TRBD1|15|TRBJ1-2|TRBV5-8
CASSRWTGANYGYTF
TGTGCCAGCAGCCGATGGACAGGGGCTAACTATGGCTACACCTTC
>.|14|TRBJ1-1|TRBV7-2
CASSLVPGNTEAFF
TGTGCCAGCAGCTTAGTTCCGGGGAACACTGAAGCTTTCTTT
>.|16|TRBJ2-7|TRBV4-1
CASSQDTARGGYEQYF
TGCGCCAGCAGCCAAGACACGGCCCGTGGAGGCTACGAGCAGTACTTC
>.|14|TRBJ1-4|TRBV9
CASSVAATNEKLFF
TGTGCCAGCAGCGTAGCCGCAACTAATGAAAAACTGTTTTTT
>.|14|TRBJ1-2|TRBV2
CASTLRLTIEGYTF
TGTGCCAGCACCTTGAGACTGACGATAGAAGGCTACACCTTC
>TRBD1|12|TRBJ1-1|TRBV7-9
CASSWDSPEAFF
TGTGCCAGCAGCTGGGACAGCCCCGAAGCTTTCTTT
>.|14|TRBJ1-5|TRBV5-1
CASSPQGSGQPQHF
TGCGCCAGCAGCCCGCAGGGGTCAGGTCAGCCCCAGCATTTT
>.|15|TRBJ2-2|TRBV5-1
CASSLARENTGELFF
TGCGCCAGCAGCTTGGCCAGGGAGAACACCGGGGAGCTGTTTTTT
>TRBD1|11|TRBJ2-7|TRBV29-1
CSAGGQGEQYF
TGCAGCGCGGGGGGACAGGGCGAGCAGTACTTC
>.|14|TRBJ1-2|TRBV7-8
CASSQRETNYGYTF
TGTGCCAGCAGCCAGAGGGAGACGAACTATGGCTACACCTTC
>TRBD1|16|TRBJ1-1|TRBV9
CASSVLSDRLNTEAFF
TGTGCCAGCAGCGTCCTTTCGGACAGGCTTAACACTGAAGCTTTCTTT
>TRBD1|15|TRBJ2-5|TRBV11-2
CASRKPGQGDKTQYF
TGTGCCAGCAGGAAACCGGGACAGGGGGATAAGACCCAGTACTTC
>TRBD1|15|TRBJ1-6|TRBV6-5
CASSYSDRGQSPLHF
TGTGCCAGCAGTTACTCAGACAGGGGGCAGTCACCCCTCCACTTT
>TRBD1|14|TRBJ1-1|TRBV2
CASSDRQGGTEAFF
TGTGCCAGCAGTGACCGACAGGGGGGGACTGAAGCTTTCTTT
>TRBD2|15|TRBJ2-3|TRBV6-5
CASSYGTSAGDTQYF
TGTGCCAGCAGTTACGGGACTAGCGCTGGGGATACGCAGTATTTT
>.|15|TRBJ1-5|TRBV4-2
CASSQEGRGPHPQHF
TGTGCCAGCAGCCAAGAAGGCAGGGGCCCTCATCCCCAGCATTTT